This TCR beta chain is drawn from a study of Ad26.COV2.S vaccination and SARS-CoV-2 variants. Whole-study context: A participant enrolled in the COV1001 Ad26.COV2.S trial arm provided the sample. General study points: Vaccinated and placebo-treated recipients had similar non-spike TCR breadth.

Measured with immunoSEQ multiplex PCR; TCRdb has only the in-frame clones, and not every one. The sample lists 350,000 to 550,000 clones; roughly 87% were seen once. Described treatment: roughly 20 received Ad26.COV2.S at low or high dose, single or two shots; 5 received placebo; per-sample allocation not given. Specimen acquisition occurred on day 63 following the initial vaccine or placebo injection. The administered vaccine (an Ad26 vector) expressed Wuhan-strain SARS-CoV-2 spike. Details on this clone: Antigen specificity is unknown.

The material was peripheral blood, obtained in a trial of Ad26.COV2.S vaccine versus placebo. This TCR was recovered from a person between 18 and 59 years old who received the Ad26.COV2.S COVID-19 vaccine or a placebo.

The chain's CDR3 is CASRPQLGTQHF. For the CDR3, the DNA is TGTGCCAGTAGACCTCAATTAGGAACCCAGCATTTT. The gene calls are TRBV19 and TRBJ1-5; no clear D. This CDR3 comprises 12 residues. Per germline, CDR1 LNHDA and CDR2 SQIVND (reference sequence). Trimming shortened V by 6 bases and J by 11 bases, and 14 bases separated the two germline ends.